This entry describes one T cell receptor beta chain. Antigen: not known. The sample belongs to a study of T cell responses to AZD1222 COVID-19 vaccine. Study results and caveats: Unmutated regions of variants are reportedly targeted by nearly half of spike-specific TCRs. Repertoires in all cases were sampled only once the peak T cell response had passed. Females made up more of the donors, who were largely white British, and clonal diversity may have come out too low.

Method: immunoSEQ multiplex PCR; TCRdb's copy keeps in-frame clones and lacks some. The data contain 150,000 to 200,000 clones, about 90% of them singletons. The germline V and J ends were trimmed by 7 bases and 5 bases, with 14 bases remaining between them. The germline gives CDR1 SEHNR, CDR2 FQNEAQ (reference sequence). This CDR3 is 13 amino acids long. The TCR was taken from an adult who received the AZD1222 COVID-19 vaccine. The sequencing used peripheral blood, collected 28 days after the second AZD1222 dose. The chain has TRBV7-9 and TRBJ2-5; tentatively, D is TRBD1 (6 bases). DNA for the CDR3: TGTGCCAGCATCCGGGGACATGGGGAGACCCAGTACTTC. Amino acid sequence: CASIRGHGETQYF.